The entry below describes one T cell receptor beta chain. Antigen: not known. The assay was immunoSEQ multiplex PCR, and TCRdb's table has in-frame clones only and misses some. The sample yields under 150,000 clones, about 91% seen once. The germline CDR1 and CDR2 sequences are WSHSY and SAAADI. V was clipped by 2 bases and J by 0 bases, with 5 bases between them. There are 14 residues in the CDR3. This sample was taken from a study of T cell responses to AZD1222 COVID-19 vaccine. Study-wide points: Recipients of AZD1222 seropositive at baseline numbered only five or six. Clonal diversity may have been underestimated, and the donors were mostly white British, with more females than males. Elevations in Spike-specific TCR breadth and depth followed administration of two AZD1222 doses.

This chain joins TRBV10-2 and TRBJ1-5; D is unclear. This TCR came from an adult who received the AZD1222 COVID-19 vaccine. The source was peripheral blood, collected 28 days after the second AZD1222 dose. The CDR3 coding sequence is TGCGCCAGCAGTGAGGGTTATAGCAATCAGCCCCAGCATTTT. It translates to CASSEGYSNQPQHF.